The 15 T cell receptor beta chains below come from one sample, sequenced in a study of long-term antiretroviral therapy in people with HIV (dated by TCRdb to 2022 to 2024). Sequencing of the TRB variable region was done with the immunoSEQ hsTCRB v3.0 assay at survey level resolution. Drawn from immuneACCESS, this table holds only the in-frame rearrangements with V and J called that TCRdb kept. Clones are partly lost; checked studies trace under half to an unresolved V gene and leave the rest unexplained. Present in this sample are tens of thousands of clones, roughly four fifths of which were seen just once. The ten largest clones represent approximately 3% of the sample. The sample in question was unsorted PBMCs, obtained 0.8 years after starting antiretroviral therapy. All receptors come from a woman younger than 35 with HIV.

The chain employs TRBV13 and TRBJ1-3, with 10 bases aligning to TRBD1. Unmatched junction bases numbered 6, after V lost 3 bases and J lost 4 bases. There are 16 residues in the CDR3. The germline gives CDR1 PRHDT, CDR2 FYEKMQ (reference sequence). The CDR3 protein is CASSFGTGVRGNTIYF. In nucleotides, the CDR3 is TGTGCCAGCAGCTTCGGGACAGGGGTGCGAGGAAACACCATATATTTT. Based on the CDR3 plus reference TRBV13 and TRBJ1-3, the full variable domain is AAGVIQSPRHLIKEKRETATLKCYPIPRHDTVYWYQQGPGQDPQFLISFYEKMQSDKGSIPDRFSAQQFSDYHSELNMSSLELGDSALYFCASSFGTGVRGNTIYFGEGSWLTVV.

This clone was observed once. The V gene is TRBV10-2, the J gene TRBJ2-7, with 14 nucleotides matching TRBD2. CDR1 WSHSY and CDR2 SAAADI come from the germline V gene. J lost 1 base, V lost 3 bases, and 5 bases had no gene match. The CDR3 is made up of 17 amino acids. For the CDR3, the DNA is TGCGCCAGCAGTGAAGGACTAGCGGGAGGTAGGTCCTACGAGCAGTACTTC. It translates to CASSEGLAGGRSYEQYF.

This clone has only a few counts. The rearrangement uses TRBV7-9 and TRBJ2-2; 7 bases align to TRBD1. The CDR3 has 16 amino acids. Germline V lookup: CDR1 SEHNR, CDR2 FQNEAQ (reference sequence). The junction had 5 bases not matched to a gene; V was cut back by 3 bases and J by 1 base. CDR3: CASSFRQGMNTGELFF. DNA for the CDR3: TGTGCCAGCAGCTTTCGACAGGGCATGAACACCGGGGAGCTGTTTTTT.

The gene calls are TRBV4-2 and TRBJ2-1, with TRBD2 matching 9 bases. The CDR3 is made up of 18 amino acids. Losses at the gene ends were 0 bases for V and 9 bases for J; bases not matched to a gene: 15. Germline V CDR1 and CDR2: LGHNA, YNFKEQ. The CDR3 spells CASSQDRRAGGLGGEQFF. The CDR3 nucleotides are TGTGCCAGCAGCCAAGATCGCAGAGCGGGAGGCCTTGGTGGTGAGCAGTTCTTC.

This chain joins TRBV6-4 and TRBJ2-3; D is unclear. This CDR3 contains 14 residues. The germline V and J ends were trimmed by 0 bases and 4 bases, with 8 bases remaining between them. Per germline, CDR1 MRHNA and CDR2 SNTAGT. CDR3 protein: CASSDSIPPDTQYF. CDR3 bases: TGTGCCAGCAGTGACTCGATCCCCCCAGATACGCAGTATTTT.

The chain combines TRBV7-2 with TRBJ2-7; D might be TRBD2 (5 bases). V shed 3 bases and J shed 0 bases, with 9 bases lying between them. The V gene's germline CDR1 is SGHTA and CDR2 FQGNSA. The CDR3 consists of 14 residues. The CDR3 nucleotides read TGTGCCAGCAGCTTTCACGGGGTCTCCTACGAGCAGTACTTC. This translates into CASSFHGVSYEQYF.

The gene calls are TRBV5-6 and TRBJ2-2; D possibly corresponds to TRBD2 (5 bases). The CDR3 covers 13 residues. CDR1 and CDR2 from the germline V gene are SGHDT and YYEEEE. Trimming left V 7 bases short and J 7 bases short, with 14 bases between. The CDR3 nucleotides read TGTGCCAGCCACGTCGGGGTTAACGGGGAGCTGTTTTTT. Translated, it gives CASHVGVNGELFF.

V usage is TRBV7-8 and J usage is TRBJ2-1; 14 bases map to TRBD2. The CDR3 runs to 19 residues. Germline loops: CDR1 SGHVS, CDR2 FQNEAQ. With V trimmed by 5 bases and J by 0 bases, 9 bases remained unmatched. The CDR3 nucleotides are TGTGCCAGCAGCCATAATCCCGGGACTAGCGGGAGCTCCTACAATGAGCAGTTCTTC. It yields the protein CASSHNPGTSGSSYNEQFF.

The chain is built from TRBV7-6 and TRBJ2-7, with 8 bases fitting TRBD1. CDR3 length: 14 amino acids. CDR1 and CDR2 from the germline V gene are SGHVS and FNYEAQ. Trimming took 1 base from V and 2 from J; bases not matched to a gene: 1. CDR3 protein: CASSLGRGPYEQYF. The CDR3 DNA reads as TGTGCCAGCAGCTTAGGCAGGGGGCCCTACGAGCAGTACTTC.

The V and J genes are TRBV28 and TRBJ1-4, with TRBD1 as a possible D gene (5 bases). V dropped 4 bases and J dropped 2 bases, with 17 bases sitting between them. This CDR3 region has 17 residues. Per the germline V gene, CDR1 is MDHEN and CDR2 is SYDVKM. This CDR3 reads CASSSLLMGGTNEKLFF. The CDR3 DNA reads TGTGCCAGCAGTTCCCTACTGATGGGGGGGACTAATGAAAAACTGTTTTTT.

The V call is TRBV4-1, the J call TRBJ2-7; 11 bases are shared with TRBD2. Germline-derived CDR1 and CDR2 are MGHRA and YSYEKL. J gave up 5 bases and V 5 bases, and 8 bases lay outside the gene matches. The CDR3 is 15 amino acids. CDR3 bases: TGCGCCAGCAGCTCACGACTAGCGGGACCGAACGAGCAGTACTTC. It specifies CASSSRLAGPNEQYF.

The rearrangement joins TRBV5-1 to TRBJ1-4; D is perhaps TRBD1 (6 bases). The CDR3 runs to 17 residues. V was pared by 1 base and J by 2 bases, with 15 bases between. CDR1 is SGHRS and CDR2 is YFSETQ in the germline V gene. CDR3 in DNA: TGCGCCAGCAGCTTGACGACAGGAGTTACGACTAATGAAAAACTGTTTTTT. Its protein is CASSLTTGVTTNEKLFF.

The chain uses TRBV7-8 and TRBJ2-7; weak D call: TRBD1 (6 bases). Trimming cost V 7 bases and J 4 bases, with 11 bases left between them. The germline V gene encodes CDR1 SGHVS and CDR2 FQNEAQ. CDR3 length: 12 amino acids. The CDR3 sequence is CASTATGYEQYF. The CDR3 DNA reads TGTGCCAGCACCGCGACAGGTTACGAGCAGTACTTC.

This clone was seen only a few times. This rearrangement joins TRBV11-1 to TRBJ2-6, with a possible D match to TRBD1 (5 bases). The V gene's germline CDR1 is SGHAT and CDR2 FQDESV (reference sequence). This CDR3 comprises 16 residues. V was trimmed by 5 bases and J by 2 bases, leaving 13 bases between them. Here the CDR3 reads CASSTGSGTGANVLTF. The CDR3 nucleotides are TGTGCCAGCAGCACAGGCTCCGGAACTGGGGCCAACGTCCTGACTTTC. The complete variable domain, with remaining parts taken from reference TRBV11-1 and TRBJ2-6, reads EAEVAQSPRYKITEKSQAVAFWCDPISGHATLYWYRQILGQGPELLVQFQDESVVDDSQLPKDRFSAERLKGVDSTLKIQPAELGDSAMYLCASSTGSGTGANVLTFGAGSRLTVL.

The rearrangement joins TRBV19 to TRBJ2-1, with D hard to call. The CDR3 extends over 15 amino acids. V was pared by 5 bases and J by 0 bases, with 11 bases between. Germline CDR1 reads LNHDA; CDR2 reads SQIVND (reference sequence). Here the CDR3 DNA reads TGTGCCAGTAGTCCGGACCCGAGCTCCTACAATGAGCAGTTCTTC. Its translation: CASSPDPSSYNEQFF.